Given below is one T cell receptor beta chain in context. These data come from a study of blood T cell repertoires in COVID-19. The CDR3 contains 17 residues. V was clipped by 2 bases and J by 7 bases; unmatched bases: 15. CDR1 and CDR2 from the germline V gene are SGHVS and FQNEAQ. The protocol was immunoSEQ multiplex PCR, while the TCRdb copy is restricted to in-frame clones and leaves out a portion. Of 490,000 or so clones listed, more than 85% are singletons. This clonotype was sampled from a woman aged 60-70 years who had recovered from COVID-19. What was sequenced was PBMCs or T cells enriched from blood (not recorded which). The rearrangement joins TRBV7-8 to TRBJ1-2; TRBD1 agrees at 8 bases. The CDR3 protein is CASSLSQGAAGVSGYTF. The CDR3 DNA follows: TGTGCCAGCAGCTTATCGCAGGGGGCGGCTGGAGTTAGTGGCTACACCTTC.